The source of this T cell receptor beta chain is a study of OX40 agonist ivuxolimab in advanced cancers. Study findings and constraints: There were also nonresponders showing low normalized T-cell clonal expansion.

About this clone itself: The antigen is unknown.

The assay was immunoSEQ multiplex PCR, and TCRdb's table has in-frame clones only and misses some. The table records 77,000 or so clones, around 93% of them present only once. V gave up 5 bases and J gave up 3 bases; unmatched junction bases: 9. Germline CDR1 LGHNA, CDR2 YNFKEQ. The CDR3 covers 15 residues. The sequence was collected from an adult with an advanced solid tumor such as melanoma, head and neck, liver or kidney cancer. Sample: CD4+ or CD8+ T cells sorted from blood, taken in a trial of the OX40 agonist ivuxolimab. The chain joins TRBV4-2 to TRBJ2-7; 8 nucleotides align to TRBD1. CDR3 region: CASSTQDRVGYEQYF. CDR3 sequence (DNA): TGTGCCAGCAGCACCCAGGACAGGGTGGGCTACGAGCAGTACTTC.